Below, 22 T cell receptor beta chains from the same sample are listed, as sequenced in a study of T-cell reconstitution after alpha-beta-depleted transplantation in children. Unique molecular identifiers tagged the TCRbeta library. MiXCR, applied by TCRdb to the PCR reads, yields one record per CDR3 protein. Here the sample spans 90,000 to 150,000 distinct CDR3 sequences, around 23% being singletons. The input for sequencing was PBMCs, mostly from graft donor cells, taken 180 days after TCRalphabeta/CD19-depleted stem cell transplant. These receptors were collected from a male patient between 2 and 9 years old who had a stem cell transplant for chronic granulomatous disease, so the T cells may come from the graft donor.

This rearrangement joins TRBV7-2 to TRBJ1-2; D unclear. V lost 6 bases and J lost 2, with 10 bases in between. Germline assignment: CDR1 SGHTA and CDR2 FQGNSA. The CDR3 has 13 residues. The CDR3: CASRPTLNYGYTF. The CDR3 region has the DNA TGTGCCAGCAGACCGACCCTAAACTATGGCTACACCTTC.

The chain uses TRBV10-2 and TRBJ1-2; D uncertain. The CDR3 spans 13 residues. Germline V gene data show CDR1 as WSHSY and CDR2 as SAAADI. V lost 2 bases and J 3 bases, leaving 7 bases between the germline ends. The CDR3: CASSESWYYGYTF. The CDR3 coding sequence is TGCGCCAGCAGTGAGAGCTGGTACTATGGCTACACCTTC.

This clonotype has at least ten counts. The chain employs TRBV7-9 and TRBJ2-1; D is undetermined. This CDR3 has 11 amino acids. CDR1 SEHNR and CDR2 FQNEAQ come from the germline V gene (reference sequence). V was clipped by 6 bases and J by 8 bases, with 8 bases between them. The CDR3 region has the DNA TGTGCCAGCAGAACGTTCGATGAGCAGTTCTTC. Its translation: CASRTFDEQFF.

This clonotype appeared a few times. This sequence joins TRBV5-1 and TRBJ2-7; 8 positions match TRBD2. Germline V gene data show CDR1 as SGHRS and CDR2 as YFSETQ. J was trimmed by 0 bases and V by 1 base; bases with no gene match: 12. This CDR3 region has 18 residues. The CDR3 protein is CASSLRSSGPSFSYEQYF. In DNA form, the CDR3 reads TGCGCCAGCAGCTTGAGGTCTAGCGGGCCCTCTTTCTCCTACGAGCAGTACTTC.

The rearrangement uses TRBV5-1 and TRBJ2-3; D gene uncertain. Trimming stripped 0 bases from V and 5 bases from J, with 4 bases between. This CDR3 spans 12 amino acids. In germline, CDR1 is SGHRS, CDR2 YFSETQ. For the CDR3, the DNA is TGCGCCAGCAGCTTGGATGGAGATACGCAGTATTTT. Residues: CASSLDGDTQYF.

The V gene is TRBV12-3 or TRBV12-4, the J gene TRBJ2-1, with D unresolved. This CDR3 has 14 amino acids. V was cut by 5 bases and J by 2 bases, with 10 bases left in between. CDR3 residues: CASSKPEPYNEQFF. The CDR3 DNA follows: TGTGCCAGCAGTAAGCCCGAACCCTACAATGAGCAGTTCTTC.

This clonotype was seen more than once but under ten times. The CDR3 bases are TGTGCCAGCTCACCACGTTTGGACGAGTACGAGCAGTACTTC. Residues: CASSPRLDEYEQYF. J is TRBJ2-7 and V is TRBV18; D is uncertain. The CDR3 extends over 14 amino acids. Germline V gives CDR1 KGHSH, CDR2 LQKENI. V dropped 1 base and J dropped 4 bases, with 11 bases sitting between them.

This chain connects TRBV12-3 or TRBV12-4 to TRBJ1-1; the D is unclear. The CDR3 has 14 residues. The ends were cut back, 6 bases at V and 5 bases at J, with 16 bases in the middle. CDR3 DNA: TGTGCCAGCAGCTTACTAGGTGTAATAACTGAAGCTTTCTTT. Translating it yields CASSLLGVITEAFF.

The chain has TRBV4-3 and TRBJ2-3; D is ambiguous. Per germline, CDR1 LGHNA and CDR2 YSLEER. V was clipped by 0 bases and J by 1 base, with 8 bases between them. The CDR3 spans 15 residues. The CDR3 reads CASSQEGSGTDTQYF. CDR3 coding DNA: TGCGCCAGCAGCCAAGAGGGAAGCGGCACAGATACGCAGTATTTT.

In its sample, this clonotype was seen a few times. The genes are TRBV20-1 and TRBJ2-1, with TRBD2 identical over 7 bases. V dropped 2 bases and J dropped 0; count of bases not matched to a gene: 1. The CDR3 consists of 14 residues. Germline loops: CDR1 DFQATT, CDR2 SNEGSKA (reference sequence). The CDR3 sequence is CSARSGGSYNEQFF. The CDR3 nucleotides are TGCAGTGCTAGATCGGGGGGCTCCTACAATGAGCAGTTCTTC.

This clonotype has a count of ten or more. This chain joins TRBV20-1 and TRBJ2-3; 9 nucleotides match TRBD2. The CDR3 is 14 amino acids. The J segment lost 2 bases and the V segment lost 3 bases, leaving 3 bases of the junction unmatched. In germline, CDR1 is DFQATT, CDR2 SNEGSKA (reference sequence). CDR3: CSASQREATDTQYF. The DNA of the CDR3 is TGCAGTGCTAGCCAGCGGGAGGCCACAGATACGCAGTATTTT.

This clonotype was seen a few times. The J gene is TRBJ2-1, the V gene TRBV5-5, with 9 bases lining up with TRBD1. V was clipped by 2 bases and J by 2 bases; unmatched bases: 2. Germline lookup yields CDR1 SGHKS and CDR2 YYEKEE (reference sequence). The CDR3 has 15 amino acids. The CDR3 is CASSFTGGAYNEQFF. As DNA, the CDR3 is TGTGCCAGCAGCTTCACAGGGGGCGCCTACAATGAGCAGTTCTTC.

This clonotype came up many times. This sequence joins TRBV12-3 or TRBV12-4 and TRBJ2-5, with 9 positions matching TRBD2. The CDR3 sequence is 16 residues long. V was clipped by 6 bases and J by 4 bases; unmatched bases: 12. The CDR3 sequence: CASSPIKRLAAETQYF. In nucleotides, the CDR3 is TGTGCCAGCAGCCCGATAAAGCGACTAGCGGCAGAGACCCAGTACTTC.

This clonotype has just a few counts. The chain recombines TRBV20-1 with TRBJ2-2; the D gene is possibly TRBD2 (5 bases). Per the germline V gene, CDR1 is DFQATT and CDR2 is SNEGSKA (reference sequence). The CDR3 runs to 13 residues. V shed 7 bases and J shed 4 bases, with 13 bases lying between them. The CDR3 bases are TGCAGTGGGCGCGGGCCACTCACCGGGGAGCTGTTTTTT. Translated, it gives CSGRGPLTGELFF.

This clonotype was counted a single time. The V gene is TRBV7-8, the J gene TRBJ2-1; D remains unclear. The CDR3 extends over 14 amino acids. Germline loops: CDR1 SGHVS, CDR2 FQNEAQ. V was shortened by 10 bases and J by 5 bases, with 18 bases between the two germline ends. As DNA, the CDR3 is TGTGCCATGGGCCCCGGGCTCCACAACAATGAGCAGTTCTTC. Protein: CAMGPGLHNNEQFF.

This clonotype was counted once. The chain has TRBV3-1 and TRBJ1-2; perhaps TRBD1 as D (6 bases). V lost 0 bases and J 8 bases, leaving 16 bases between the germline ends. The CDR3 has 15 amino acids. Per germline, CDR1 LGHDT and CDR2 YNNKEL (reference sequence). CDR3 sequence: CASSQDHRGRGGYTF. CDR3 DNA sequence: TGTGCCAGCAGCCAAGATCATCGGGGGCGCGGGGGCTACACCTTC.

In DNA form, the CDR3 reads TGTGCCAGCAGCTTGGAAGGTATCTGGGGACGGGAGACCCAGTACTTC. Translation gives CASSLEGIWGRETQYF. The V and J genes are TRBV5-5 and TRBJ2-5, with D perhaps assigned TRBD1 or TRBD2 (5 bases each). The CDR3 runs 16 residues. Trimming pared 0 bases from V and 5 bases from J, leaving 17 bases between. CDR1 is SGHKS and CDR2 is YYEKEE in the germline V gene (reference sequence).

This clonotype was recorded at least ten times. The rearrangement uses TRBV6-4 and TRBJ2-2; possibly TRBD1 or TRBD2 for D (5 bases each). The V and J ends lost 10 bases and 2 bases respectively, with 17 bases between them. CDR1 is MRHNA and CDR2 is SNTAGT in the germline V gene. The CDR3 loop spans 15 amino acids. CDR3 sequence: CAIATRDQNTGELFF. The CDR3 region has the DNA TGTGCCATCGCCACTCGGGACCAAAACACCGGGGAGCTGTTTTTT.

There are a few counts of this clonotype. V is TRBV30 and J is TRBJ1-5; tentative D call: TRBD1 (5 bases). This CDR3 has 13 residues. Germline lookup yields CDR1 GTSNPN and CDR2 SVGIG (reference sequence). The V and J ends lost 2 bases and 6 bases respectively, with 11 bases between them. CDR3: CAWSSQGSQPQHF. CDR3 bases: TGTGCCTGGAGTTCGCAGGGAAGTCAGCCCCAGCATTTT.

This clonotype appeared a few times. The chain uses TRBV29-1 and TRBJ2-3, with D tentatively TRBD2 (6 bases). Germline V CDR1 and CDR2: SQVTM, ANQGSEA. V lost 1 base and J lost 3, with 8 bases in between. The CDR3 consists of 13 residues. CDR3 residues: CSVEVGGTDTQYF. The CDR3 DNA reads TGCAGCGTTGAAGTGGGGGGTACAGATACGCAGTATTTT.

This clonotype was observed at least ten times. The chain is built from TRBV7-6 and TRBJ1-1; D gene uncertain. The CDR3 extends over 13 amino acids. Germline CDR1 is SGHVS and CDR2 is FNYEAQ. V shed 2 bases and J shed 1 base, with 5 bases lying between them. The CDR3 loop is CASSLKQNTEAFF. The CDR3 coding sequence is TGTGCCAGCAGCTTAAAGCAGAACACTGAAGCTTTCTTT.

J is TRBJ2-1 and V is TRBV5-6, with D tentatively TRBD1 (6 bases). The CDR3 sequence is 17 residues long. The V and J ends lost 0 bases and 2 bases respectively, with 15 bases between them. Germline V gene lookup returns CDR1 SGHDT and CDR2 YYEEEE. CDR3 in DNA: TGTGCCAGCAGCTTGGGTTCTCAGGGGTTGCCCTACAATGAGCAGTTCTTC. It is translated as CASSLGSQGLPYNEQFF. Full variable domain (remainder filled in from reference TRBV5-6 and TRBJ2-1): DAGVTQSPTHLIKTRGQQVTLRCSPKSGHDTVSWYQQALGQGPQFIFQYYEEEERQRGNFPDRFSGHQFPNYSSELNVNALLLGDSALYLCASSLGSQGLPYNEQFFGPGTRLTVL.